This T cell receptor beta chain was recovered during a study of T-cell memory formation after mild COVID-19. About the study: Largely, TCR clusters stayed within a single donor. Study observations and caveats: Clones from the second wave (peaking day 37) had unconfirmed SARS-CoV-2 specificity. Most CD4+ clones that shrank were in CM and EM, while CD8+ ones turned up in EMRA. Some clones that responded were present in memory (sampled pre-infection), which suggests cross-reactive memory joined.

TCRdb called the 5' RACE reads again in MiXCR, with one record for every CDR3 protein. Here the sample spans about 300,000 distinct CDR3 sequences, approximately 19% being singletons. This CDR3 has 13 amino acids. Germline CDR1 is SGHRS and CDR2 is YFSETQ. Trimming stripped 0 bases from V and 5 bases from J, with 8 bases between. The table lists this clonotype with many counts. Antigen specificity is unknown. The source material was PBMCs or a T cell subset sorted from them (not recorded which). The rearrangement uses TRBV5-1 and TRBJ1-1, with D unresolved. The origin of this receptor is a man between 18 and 29 years old who had mild COVID-19 (a few samples of this study predate the infection). Cell type and time point are not known. CDR3 in DNA: TGCGCCAGCAGCTTGGCGGTGCGGACTGAAGCTTTCTTT. Translating gives CASSLAVRTEAFF.